The 6 T cell receptor beta chains reported below all come from one sample, sequenced in a study of CD8 T cells in ankylosing spondylitis. Each CDR3 protein gets one entry after TCRdb re-called the 5' RACE reads with MiXCR. Of fewer than 50,000 distinct CDR3 sequences in the sample, 9.5% to 11% were seen once. What was sequenced was blood, either unsorted or a sorted T cell fraction (not recorded which). These receptors were taken from a male donor with ankylosing spondylitis or in good health (not recorded which).

This clonotype was recorded a few times. The chain links TRBV7-2 to TRBJ1-1; 8 bases match TRBD1. V was pared by 4 bases and J by 5 bases, with 3 bases of the junction left unmatched. This CDR3 comprises 13 residues. Germline-derived CDR1 and CDR2 are SGHTA and FQGNSA. CDR3 sequence (DNA): TGTGCCAGCAGCTATACAGGGGGGACTGAAGCTTTCTTT. Translating it yields CASSYTGGTEAFF.

This clonotype was detected many times. The V call is TRBV4-1, the J call TRBJ1-5; no reliable D call. This CDR3 spans 15 amino acids. V lost 4 bases and J 2 bases, leaving 12 bases between the germline ends. Germline-derived CDR1 and CDR2 are MGHRA and YSYEKL. CDR3 amino acids: CASSPAGVGNQPQHF. CDR3 sequence (DNA): TGCGCCAGCAGCCCCGCGGGCGTTGGCAATCAGCCCCAGCATTTT.

The chain couples TRBV18 to TRBJ2-3; 7 nucleotides line up with TRBD1. CDR1 is KGHSH, CDR2 LQKENI, per germline. V trimming: 4 bases; J trimming: 6 bases; junction bases outside the gene matches: 10. This CDR3 is 15 amino acids long. The CDR3 reads CASSLDRAFGDTQYF. The CDR3 coding sequence is TGTGCCAGCTCACTTGACAGGGCCTTTGGTGATACGCAGTATTTT.

The V gene is TRBV6-1, the J gene TRBJ1-4, with TRBD1 as a possible D gene (5 bases). The CDR3 spans 15 residues. Germline CDR1 and CDR2: MNHNS and SASEGT. V was cut by 2 bases and J by 1 base, with 8 bases left in between. CDR3 sequence: CASSEFGGTNEKLFF. DNA of the CDR3: TGTGCCAGCAGTGAATTCGGGGGAACTAATGAAAAACTGTTTTTT.

The chain couples TRBV30 to TRBJ1-5; the match to TRBD1 covers 10 bases. Trimming took 5 bases from V and 6 from J; bases not matched to a gene: 10. The CDR3 is 15 amino acids. Germline CDR1 is GTSNPN and CDR2 is SVGIG (reference sequence). The CDR3 sequence: CAWVPGQGYGQPQHF. CDR3 sequence (DNA): TGTGCCTGGGTCCCGGGACAGGGGTACGGTCAGCCCCAGCATTTT.

The table lists this clonotype with many counts. In DNA, the CDR3 is TGTGCCTGGAGTGTAGGGGCAACGGACACTGAAGCTTTCTTT. Protein: CAWSVGATDTEAFF. This chain joins TRBV30 and TRBJ1-1; a weak D match, TRBD1 (5 bases). Trimming cost V 0 bases and J 3 bases, with 11 bases left between them. Germline assignment: CDR1 GTSNPN and CDR2 SVGIG (reference sequence). This CDR3 contains 14 residues.